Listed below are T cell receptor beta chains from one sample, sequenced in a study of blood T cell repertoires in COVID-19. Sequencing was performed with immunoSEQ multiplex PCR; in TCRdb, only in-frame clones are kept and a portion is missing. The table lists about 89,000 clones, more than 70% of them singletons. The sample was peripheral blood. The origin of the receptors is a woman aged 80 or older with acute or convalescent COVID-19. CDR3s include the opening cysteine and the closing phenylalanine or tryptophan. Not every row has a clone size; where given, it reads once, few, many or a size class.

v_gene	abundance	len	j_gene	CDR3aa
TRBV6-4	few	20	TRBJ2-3	CASSDSEYWGGETSTDTQYF
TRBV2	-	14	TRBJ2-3	CASLEGGHTDTQYF
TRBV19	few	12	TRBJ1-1	CATGRGFTEAFF
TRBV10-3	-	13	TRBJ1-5	CASSENSNQPQHF
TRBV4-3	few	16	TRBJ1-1	CASSQARGQKGAEAFF
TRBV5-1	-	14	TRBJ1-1	CASSLAMGLTEAFF
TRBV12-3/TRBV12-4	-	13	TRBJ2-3	CASSSRDTDTQYF
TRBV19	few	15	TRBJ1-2	CASTDGGQGLWGYTF
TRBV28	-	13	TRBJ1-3	CASRVVLGNTIYF
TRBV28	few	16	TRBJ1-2	CASSLYTGTGHYGYTF
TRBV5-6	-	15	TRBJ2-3	CASSSTGPLVDTQYF
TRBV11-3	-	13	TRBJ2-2	CASSGGRTGELFF
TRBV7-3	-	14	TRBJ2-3	CASSFLTSTDTQYF
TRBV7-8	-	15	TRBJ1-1	CASSFLRGGDTEAFF
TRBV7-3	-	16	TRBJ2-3	CASSLGRLVGTDTQYF
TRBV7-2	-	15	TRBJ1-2	CASSLRRDPTYGYTF
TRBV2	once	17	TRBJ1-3	CASSTGGRRASGNTIYF
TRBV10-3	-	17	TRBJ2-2	CAISDGGGQGHTGELFF
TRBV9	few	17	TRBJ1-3	CASSVAGGGSSGNTIYF
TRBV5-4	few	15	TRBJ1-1	CASSFLDRGNTEAFF
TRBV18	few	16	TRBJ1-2	CASSASPQGADYGYTF
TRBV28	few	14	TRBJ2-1	CASSGRAAYNEQFF
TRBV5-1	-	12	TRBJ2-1	CASSLERNEQFF
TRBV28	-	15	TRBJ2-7	CASSPTGTGALKQYF
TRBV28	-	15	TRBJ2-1	CASSLGAGGVNEQFF
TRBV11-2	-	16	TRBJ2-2	CASSSSGLAGWGELFF
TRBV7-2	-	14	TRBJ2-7	CASSPLAGSYEQYF
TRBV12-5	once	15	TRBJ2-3	CASGLVTGGGDTQYF
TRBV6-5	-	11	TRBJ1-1	CASRTNTEAFF
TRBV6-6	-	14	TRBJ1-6	CASTDRGSESPLHF
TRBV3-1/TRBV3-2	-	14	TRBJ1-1	CASSGRELNTEAFF
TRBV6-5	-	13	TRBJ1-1	CASRQQQYTEAFF
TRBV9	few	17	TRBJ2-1	CASSDLLAGTGTNEQFF
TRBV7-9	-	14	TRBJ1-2	CASSFNDRAERNTF
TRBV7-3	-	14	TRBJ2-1	CASSPGLAYNEQFF
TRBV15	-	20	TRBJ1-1	CATSTRDESLAWTANTEAFF
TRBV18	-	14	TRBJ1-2	CASSPRLLTDGYTF
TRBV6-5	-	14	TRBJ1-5	CASSRLGGGGPQHF
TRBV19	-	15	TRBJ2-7	CASSIRRAPNYEQYF
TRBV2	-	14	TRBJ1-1	CASRAGTENTEAFF
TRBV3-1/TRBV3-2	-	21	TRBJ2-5	CASSQDHSPSGGQLGEETQYF
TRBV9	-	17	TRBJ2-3	CASSQTSGGGGTDTQYF
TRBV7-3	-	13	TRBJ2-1	CASTTSGGDEQFF
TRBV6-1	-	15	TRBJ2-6	CASSEGQSGANVLTF
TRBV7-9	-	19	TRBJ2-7	CASSLGRQGVGVRGFEQYF
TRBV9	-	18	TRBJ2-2	CASSANRVVGLATGELFF
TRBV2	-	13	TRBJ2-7	CASSVREWSEQYF
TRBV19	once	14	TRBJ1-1	CASSINTGPTEAFF
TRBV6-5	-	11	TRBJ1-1	CASSTSRGAFF
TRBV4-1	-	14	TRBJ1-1	CASRREGFVTEAFF
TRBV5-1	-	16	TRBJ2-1	CASSVTAGTSRNEQFF
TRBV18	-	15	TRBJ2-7	CASSLRGPEPYEQYF
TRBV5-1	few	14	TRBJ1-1	CASSLASGNTEAFF
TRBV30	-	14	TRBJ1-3	CAWSTGGGGNTIYF
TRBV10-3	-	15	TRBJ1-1	CAISDSGRVQMGAFF
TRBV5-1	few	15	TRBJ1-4	CASSTQGPPNEKLFF
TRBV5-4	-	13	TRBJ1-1	CASSREQGTEAFF
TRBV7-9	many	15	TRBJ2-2	CASSFRQTNTGELFF